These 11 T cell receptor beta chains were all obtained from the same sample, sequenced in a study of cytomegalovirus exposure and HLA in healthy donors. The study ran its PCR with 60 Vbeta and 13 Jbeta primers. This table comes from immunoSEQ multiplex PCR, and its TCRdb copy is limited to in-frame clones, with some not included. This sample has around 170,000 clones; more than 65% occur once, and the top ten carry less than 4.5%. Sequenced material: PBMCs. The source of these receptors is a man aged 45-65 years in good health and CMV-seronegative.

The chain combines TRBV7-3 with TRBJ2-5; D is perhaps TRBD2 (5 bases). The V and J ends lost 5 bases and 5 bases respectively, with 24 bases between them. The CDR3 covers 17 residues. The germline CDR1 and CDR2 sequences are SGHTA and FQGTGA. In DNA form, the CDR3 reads TGTGCCAGCAGCCGCGACGGACTGGCTCTAGTTGGGGAGACCCAGTACTTC. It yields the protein CASSRDGLALVGETQYF.

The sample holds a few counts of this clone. CDR3 in amino acids: CASSVGRGGTGELFF. The CDR3 DNA reads TGTGCCAGCAGCGTAGGCCGGGGGGGGACCGGGGAGCTGTTTTTT. This chain connects TRBV9 to TRBJ2-2, with 8 bases aligning to TRBD2. Germline V gene data show CDR1 as SGDLS and CDR2 as YYNGEE. Trimming at V came to 0 bases and at J to 5 bases, leaving 3 bases not matched to a gene. There are 15 residues in the CDR3.

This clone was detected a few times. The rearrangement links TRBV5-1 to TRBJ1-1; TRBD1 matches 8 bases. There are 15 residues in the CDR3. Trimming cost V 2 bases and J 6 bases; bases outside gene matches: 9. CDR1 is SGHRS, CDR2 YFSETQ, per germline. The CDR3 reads CASSFRGQDRAEAFF. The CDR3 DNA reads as TGCGCCAGCAGCTTCCGCGGACAGGACAGGGCTGAAGCTTTCTTT.

The CDR3, as DNA: TGCGCCAGCAGCCCGGGACAGGGGCCATTCTATGGCTACACCTTC. Its translation is CASSPGQGPFYGYTF. V usage is TRBV4-3 and J usage is TRBJ1-2; 10 bases agree with TRBD1. The CDR3 has 15 residues. V trimming: 4 bases; J trimming: 4 bases; junction bases outside the gene matches: 6. Germline values: CDR1 LGHNA, CDR2 YSLEER.

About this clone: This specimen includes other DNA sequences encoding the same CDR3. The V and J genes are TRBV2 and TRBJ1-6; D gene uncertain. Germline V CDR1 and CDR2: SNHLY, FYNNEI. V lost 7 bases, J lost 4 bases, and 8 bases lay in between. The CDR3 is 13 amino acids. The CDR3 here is CASIGGYNSPLHF. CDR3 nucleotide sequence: TGTGCCAGCATAGGAGGGTATAATTCACCCCTCCACTTT.

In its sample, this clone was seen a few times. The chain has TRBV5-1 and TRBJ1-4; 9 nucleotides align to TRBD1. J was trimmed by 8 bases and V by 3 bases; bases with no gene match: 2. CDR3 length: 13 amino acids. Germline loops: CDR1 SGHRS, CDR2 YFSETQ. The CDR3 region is CASSWGQGEKLFF. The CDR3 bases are TGCGCCAGCAGCTGGGGACAGGGAGAAAAACTGTTTTTT. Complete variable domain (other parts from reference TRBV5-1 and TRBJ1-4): KAGVTQTPRYLIKTRGQQVTLSCSPISGHRSVSWYQQTPGQGLQFLFEYFSETQRNKGNFPGRFSGRQFSNSRSEMNVSTLELGDSALYLCASSWGQGEKLFFGSGTQLSVL.

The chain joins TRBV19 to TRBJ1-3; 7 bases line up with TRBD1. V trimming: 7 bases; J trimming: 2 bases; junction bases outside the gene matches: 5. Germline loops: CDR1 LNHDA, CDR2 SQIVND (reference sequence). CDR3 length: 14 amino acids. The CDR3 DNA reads TGTGCCAGTACCCTCAGGGGGACTGGAAACACCATATATTTT. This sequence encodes CASTLRGTGNTIYF.

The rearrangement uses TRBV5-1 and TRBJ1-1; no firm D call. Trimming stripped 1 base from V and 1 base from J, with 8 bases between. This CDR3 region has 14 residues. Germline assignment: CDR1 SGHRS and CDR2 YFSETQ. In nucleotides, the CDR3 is TGCGCCAGCAGCTTGTCTCCCCCGAACACTGAAGCTTTCTTT. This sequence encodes CASSLSPPNTEAFF. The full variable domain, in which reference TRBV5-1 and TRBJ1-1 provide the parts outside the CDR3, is KAGVTQTPRYLIKTRGQQVTLSCSPISGHRSVSWYQQTPGQGLQFLFEYFSETQRNKGNFPGRFSGRQFSNSRSEMNVSTLELGDSALYLCASSLSPPNTEAFFGQGTRLTVV.

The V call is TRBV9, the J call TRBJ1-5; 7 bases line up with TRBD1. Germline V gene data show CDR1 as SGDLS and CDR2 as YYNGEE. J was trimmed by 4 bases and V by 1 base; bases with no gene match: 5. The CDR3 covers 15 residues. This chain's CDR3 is CASSVNGQVNQPQHF. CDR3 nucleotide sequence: TGTGCCAGCAGCGTAAATGGACAGGTAAATCAGCCCCAGCATTTT.

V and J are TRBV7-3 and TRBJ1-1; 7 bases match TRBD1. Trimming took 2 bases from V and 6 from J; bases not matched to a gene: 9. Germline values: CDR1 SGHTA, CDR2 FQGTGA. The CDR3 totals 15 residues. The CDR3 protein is CASSLSGTVGAEAFF. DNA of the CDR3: TGTGCCAGCAGCTTATCCGGGACAGTCGGCGCTGAAGCTTTCTTT.

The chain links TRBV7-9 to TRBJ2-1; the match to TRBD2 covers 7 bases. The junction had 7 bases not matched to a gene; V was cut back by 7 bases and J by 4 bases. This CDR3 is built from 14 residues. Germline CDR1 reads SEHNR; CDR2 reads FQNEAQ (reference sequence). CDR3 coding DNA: TGTGCCAGCATTATTGGGAGGGCATACAATGAGCAGTTCTTC. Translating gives CASIIGRAYNEQFF.